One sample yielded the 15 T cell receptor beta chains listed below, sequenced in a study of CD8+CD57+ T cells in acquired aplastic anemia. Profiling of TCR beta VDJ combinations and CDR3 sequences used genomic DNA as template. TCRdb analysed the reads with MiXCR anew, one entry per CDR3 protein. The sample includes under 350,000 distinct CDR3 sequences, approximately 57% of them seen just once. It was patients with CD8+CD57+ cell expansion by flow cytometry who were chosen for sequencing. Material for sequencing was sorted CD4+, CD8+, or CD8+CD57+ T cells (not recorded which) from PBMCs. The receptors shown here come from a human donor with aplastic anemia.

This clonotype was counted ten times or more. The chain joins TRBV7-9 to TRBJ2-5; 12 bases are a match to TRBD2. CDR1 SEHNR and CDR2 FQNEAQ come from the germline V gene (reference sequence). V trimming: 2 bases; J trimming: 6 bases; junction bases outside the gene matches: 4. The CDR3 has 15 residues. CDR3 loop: CASSLLAGGPKTQYF. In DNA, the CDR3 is TGTGCCAGCAGCTTACTAGCGGGAGGGCCTAAGACCCAGTACTTC.

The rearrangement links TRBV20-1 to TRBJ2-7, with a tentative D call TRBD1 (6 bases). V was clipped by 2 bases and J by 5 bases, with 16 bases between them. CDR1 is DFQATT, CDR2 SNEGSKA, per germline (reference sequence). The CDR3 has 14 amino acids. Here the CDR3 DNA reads TGCAGTGCTAGACGCGTGGGGGCTGTCAACGAGCAGTACTTC. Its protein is CSARRVGAVNEQYF.

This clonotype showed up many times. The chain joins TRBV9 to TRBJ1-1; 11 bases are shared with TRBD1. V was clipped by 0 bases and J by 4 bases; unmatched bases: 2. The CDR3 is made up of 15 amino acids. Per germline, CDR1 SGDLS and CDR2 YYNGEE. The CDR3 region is CASSVGGTGGTEAFF. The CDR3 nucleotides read TGTGCCAGCAGCGTAGGAGGGACAGGGGGCACTGAAGCTTTCTTT.

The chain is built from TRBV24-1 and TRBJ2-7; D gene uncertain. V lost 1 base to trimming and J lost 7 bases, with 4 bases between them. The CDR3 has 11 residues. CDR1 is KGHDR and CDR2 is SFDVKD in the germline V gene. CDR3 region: CATSDFGEQYF. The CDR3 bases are TGTGCCACCAGTGATTTCGGTGAGCAGTACTTC.

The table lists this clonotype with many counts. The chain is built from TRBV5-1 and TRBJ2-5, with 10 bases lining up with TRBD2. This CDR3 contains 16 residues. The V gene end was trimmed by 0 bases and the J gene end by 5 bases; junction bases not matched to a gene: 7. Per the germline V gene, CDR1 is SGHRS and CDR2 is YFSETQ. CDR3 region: CASSLGSGGAAETQYF. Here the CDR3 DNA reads TGCGCCAGCAGCTTGGGAAGCGGGGGGGCCGCTGAGACCCAGTACTTC.

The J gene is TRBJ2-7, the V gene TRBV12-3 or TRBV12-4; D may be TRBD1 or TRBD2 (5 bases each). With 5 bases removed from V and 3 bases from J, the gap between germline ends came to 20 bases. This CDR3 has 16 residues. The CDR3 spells CASSNYPDSGSYEQYF. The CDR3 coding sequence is TGTGCCAGCAGTAACTACCCAGACAGCGGAAGCTACGAGCAGTACTTC.

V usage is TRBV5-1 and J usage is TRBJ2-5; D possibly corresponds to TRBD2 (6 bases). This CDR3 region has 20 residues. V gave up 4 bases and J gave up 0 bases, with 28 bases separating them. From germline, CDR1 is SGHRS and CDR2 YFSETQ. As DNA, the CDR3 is TGCGCCAGCAGCGAGCGCCCGGGACTCCCCTCACTCATCGACCAAGAGACCCAGTACTTC. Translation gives CASSERPGLPSLIDQETQYF.

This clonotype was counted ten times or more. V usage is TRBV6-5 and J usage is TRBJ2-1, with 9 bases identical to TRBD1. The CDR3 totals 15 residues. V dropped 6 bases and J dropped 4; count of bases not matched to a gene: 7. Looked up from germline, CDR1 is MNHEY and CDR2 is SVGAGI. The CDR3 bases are TGTGCCAGCAGACTGGACAGGGGTGGATACAATGAGCAGTTCTTC. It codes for CASRLDRGGYNEQFF.

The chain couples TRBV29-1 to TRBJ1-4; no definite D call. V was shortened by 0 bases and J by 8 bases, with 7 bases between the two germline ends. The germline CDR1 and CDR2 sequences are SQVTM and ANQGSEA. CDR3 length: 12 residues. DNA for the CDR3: TGCAGCGTTGAAGAACATTCCGAAAAACTGTTTTTT. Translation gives CSVEEHSEKLFF.

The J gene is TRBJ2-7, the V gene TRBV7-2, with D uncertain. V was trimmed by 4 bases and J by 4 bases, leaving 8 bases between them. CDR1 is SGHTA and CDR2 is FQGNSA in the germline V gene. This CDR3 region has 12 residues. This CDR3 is CASSWPDYEQYF. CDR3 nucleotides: TGTGCCAGCAGCTGGCCAGATTACGAGCAGTACTTC.

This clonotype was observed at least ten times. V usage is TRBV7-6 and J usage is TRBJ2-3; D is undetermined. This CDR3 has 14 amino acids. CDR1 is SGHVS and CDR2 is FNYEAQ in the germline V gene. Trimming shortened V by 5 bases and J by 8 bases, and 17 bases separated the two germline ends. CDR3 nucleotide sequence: TGTGCCAGCAGCCCAGGATCTAGTGCTGGTACGCAGTATTTT. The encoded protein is CASSPGSSAGTQYF.

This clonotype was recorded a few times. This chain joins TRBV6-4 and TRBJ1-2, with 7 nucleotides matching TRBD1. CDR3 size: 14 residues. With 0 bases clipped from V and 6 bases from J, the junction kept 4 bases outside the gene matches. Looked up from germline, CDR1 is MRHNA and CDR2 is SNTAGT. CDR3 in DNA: TGTGCCAGCAGTGACTCAGAGGGGGCAAATGGCTACACCTTC. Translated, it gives CASSDSEGANGYTF.

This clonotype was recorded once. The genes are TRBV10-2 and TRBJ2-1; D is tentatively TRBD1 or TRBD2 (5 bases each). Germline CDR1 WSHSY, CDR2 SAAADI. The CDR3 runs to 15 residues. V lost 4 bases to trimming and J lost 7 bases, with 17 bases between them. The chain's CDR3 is CASSGTGTAGNEQFF. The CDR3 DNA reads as TGCGCCAGCAGTGGGACCGGGACCGCAGGGAATGAGCAGTTCTTC.

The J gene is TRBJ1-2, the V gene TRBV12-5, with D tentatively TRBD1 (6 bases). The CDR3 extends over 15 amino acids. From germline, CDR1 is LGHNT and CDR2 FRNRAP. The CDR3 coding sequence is TGTGCCAGCAGCCCGGGACCAGACAGGCCCTATGGCTACACCTTC. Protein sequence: CASSPGPDRPYGYTF.

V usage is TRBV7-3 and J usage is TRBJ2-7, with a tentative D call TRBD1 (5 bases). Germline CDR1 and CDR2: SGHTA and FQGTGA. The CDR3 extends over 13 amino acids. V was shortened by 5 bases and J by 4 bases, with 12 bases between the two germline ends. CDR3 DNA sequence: TGTGCCAGCAGCCGTCCAGGGAAGTACGAGCAGTACTTC. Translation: CASSRPGKYEQYF.